This T cell receptor (beta chain) was identified in a study of cytomegalovirus exposure and HLA in healthy donors. Study observations and caveats: Later on, an analysis tied 18,000 or so TCR beta sequences to HLA alleles at 0.05 false discovery rate.

V was clipped by 2 bases and J by 0 bases, with 8 bases between them. The CDR3 is 15 amino acids. Germline V gives CDR1 SGHKS, CDR2 YYEKEE (reference sequence). With regard to this clone: Its antigen remains unknown.

13 Jbeta primers and 60 Vbeta primers were used for the PCR. Per the study methods: Around 12 million of tens of millions of unique TCR beta chains were shared, per a later count. Sequencing used immunoSEQ multiplex PCR; TCRdb keeps in-frame clones, though not all of them. D and trimming come from the DNA, and the V and J calls and clone size come from that table. The sample holds roughly 150,000 clones, about 85% seen once. The receptor comes from a young woman in good health and CMV-seronegative. J is TRBJ1-4 and V is TRBV5-5, with D perhaps matching TRBD1 (5 bases). The sequenced sample consisted of PBMCs. CDR3: CASSFLGATNEKLFF. The CDR3 DNA is TGTGCCAGCAGCTTCTTAGGGGCAACTAATGAAAAACTGTTTTTT.